The clone carrying this T cell receptor (beta chain) was seen only once. Using immunoSEQ multiplex PCR, the repertoire was profiled, and TCRdb retains in-frame clones only, with some absent. The sample gives under 85,000 clones, 80% to 95% of which show up once; 0.3% to 0.45% is in the top ten. This record comes from a study of technical replicates of blood from several donors. Germline V CDR1 and CDR2: SGHKS, YYEKEE (reference sequence). This CDR3 region has 15 residues. The ends lost 1 base at V and 7 bases at J; junction bases unmatched: 8. The receptor comes from a human donor in good health. J is TRBJ1-5 and V is TRBV5-5; 7 bases align to TRBD1. The sample was T cells isolated from PBMCs. As DNA, the CDR3 is TGTGCCAGCAGCTTGTCGGAACAGGGGAGGCAGCCCCAGCATTTT. This gives the protein CASSLSEQGRQPQHF.